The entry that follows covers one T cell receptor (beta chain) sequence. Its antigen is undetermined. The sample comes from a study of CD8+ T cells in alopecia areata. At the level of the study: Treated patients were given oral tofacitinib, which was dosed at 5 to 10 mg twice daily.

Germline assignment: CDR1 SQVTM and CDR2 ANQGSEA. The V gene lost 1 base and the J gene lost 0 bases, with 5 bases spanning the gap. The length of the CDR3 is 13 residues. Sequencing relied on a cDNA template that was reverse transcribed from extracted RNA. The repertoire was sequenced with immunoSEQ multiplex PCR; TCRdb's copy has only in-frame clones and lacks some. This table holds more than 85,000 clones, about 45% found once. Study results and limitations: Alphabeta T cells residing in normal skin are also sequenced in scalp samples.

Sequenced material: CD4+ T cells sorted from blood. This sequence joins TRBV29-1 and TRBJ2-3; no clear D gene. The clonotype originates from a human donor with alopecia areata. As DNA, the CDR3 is TGCAGCGTTGAAGGGCCTAGCACAGATACGCAGTATTTT. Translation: CSVEGPSTDTQYF.